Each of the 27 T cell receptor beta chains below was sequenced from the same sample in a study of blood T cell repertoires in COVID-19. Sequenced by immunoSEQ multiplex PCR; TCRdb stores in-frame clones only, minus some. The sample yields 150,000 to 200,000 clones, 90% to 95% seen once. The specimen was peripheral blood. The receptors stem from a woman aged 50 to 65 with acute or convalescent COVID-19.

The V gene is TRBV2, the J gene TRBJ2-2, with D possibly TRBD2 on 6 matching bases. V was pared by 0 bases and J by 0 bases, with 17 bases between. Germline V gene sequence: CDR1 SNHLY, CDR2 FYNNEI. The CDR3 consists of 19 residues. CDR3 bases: TGTGCCAGCAGTGAAGCCTGGTCGGGGCGGGGCGCGAACACCGGGGAGCTGTTTTTT. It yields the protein CASSEAWSGRGANTGELFF.

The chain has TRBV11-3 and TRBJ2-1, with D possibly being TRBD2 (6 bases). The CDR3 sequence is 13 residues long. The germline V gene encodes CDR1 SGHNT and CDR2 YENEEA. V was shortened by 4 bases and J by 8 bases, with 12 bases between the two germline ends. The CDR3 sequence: CASSSRLGYEQFF. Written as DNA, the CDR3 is TGTGCCAGCAGCTCCAGACTAGGGTATGAGCAGTTCTTC.

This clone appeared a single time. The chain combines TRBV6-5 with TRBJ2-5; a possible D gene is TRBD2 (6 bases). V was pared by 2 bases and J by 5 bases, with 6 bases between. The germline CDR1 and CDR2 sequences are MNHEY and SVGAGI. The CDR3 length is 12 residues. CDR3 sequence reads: CASSYGGETQYF. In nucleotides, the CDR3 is TGTGCCAGCAGTTACGGAGGGGAGACCCAGTACTTC.

The CDR3 nucleotides read TGTGCCAGCAGCCCAGGGACAGGGGAAGCCTATGGCTACACCTTC. Translation gives CASSPGTGEAYGYTF. The chain joins TRBV7-9 to TRBJ1-2; the match to TRBD1 covers 10 bases. Germline CDR1 reads SEHNR; CDR2 reads FQNEAQ (reference sequence). Trimming removed 5 bases from V and 4 bases from J; junction bases left unmatched: 7. CDR3 size: 15 residues.

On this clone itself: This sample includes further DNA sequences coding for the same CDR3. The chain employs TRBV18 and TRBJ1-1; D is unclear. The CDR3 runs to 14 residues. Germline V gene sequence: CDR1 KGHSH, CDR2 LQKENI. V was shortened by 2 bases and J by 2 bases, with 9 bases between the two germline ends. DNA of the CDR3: TGTGCCAGCTCACCAGCCGGGAAAAACACTGAAGCTTTCTTT. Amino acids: CASSPAGKNTEAFF.

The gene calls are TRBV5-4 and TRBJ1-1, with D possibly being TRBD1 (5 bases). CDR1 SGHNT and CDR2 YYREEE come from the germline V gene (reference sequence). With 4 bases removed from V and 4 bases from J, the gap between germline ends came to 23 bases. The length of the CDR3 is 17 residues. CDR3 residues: CASSPNGVEGRGTEAFF. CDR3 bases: TGTGCCAGCAGCCCGAACGGGGTGGAAGGGAGGGGCACTGAAGCTTTCTTT.

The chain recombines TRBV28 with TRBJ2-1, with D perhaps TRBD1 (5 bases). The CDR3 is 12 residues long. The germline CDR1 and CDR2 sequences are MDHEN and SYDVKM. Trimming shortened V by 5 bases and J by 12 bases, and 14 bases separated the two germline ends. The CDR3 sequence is CASSPRQLGQFF. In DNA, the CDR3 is TGTGCCAGCAGTCCTAGACAGCTAGGGCAGTTCTTC. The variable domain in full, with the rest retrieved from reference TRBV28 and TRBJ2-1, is DVKVTQSSRYLVKRTGEKVFLECVQDMDHENMFWYRQDPGLGLRLIYFSYDVKMKEKGDIPEGYSVSREKKERFSLILESASTNQTSMYLCASSPRQLGQFFGPGTRLTVL.

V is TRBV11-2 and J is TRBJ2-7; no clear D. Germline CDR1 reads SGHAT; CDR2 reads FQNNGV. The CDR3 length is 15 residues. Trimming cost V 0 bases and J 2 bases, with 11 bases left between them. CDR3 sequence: CASSLEWAGTYEQYF. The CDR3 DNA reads TGTGCCAGCAGCTTAGAATGGGCAGGAACCTACGAGCAGTACTTC.

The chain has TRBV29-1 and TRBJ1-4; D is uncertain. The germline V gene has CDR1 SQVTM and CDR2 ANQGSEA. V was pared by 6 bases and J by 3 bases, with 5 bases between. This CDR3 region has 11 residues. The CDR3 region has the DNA TGCAGCGTGCGATCTAATGAAAAACTGTTTTTT. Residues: CSVRSNEKLFF.

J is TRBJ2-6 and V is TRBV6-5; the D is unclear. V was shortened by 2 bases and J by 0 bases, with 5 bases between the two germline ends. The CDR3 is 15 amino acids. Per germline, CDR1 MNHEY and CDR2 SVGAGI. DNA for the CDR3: TGTGCCAGCAGTTACACGGTCTCTGGGGCCAACGTCCTGACTTTC. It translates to CASSYTVSGANVLTF.

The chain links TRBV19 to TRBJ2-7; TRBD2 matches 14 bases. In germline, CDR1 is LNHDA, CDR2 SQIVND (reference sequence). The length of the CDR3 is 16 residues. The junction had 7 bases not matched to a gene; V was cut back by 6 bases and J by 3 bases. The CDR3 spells CASSKGLAGVVYEQYF. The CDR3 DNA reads TGTGCCAGTAGCAAGGGACTAGCGGGAGTAGTCTACGAGCAGTACTTC.

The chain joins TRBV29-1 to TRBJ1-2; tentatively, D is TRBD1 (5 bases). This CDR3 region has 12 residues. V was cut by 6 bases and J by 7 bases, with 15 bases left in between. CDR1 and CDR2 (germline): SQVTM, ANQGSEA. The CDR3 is CSVYQIGGGYTF. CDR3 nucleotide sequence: TGCAGCGTCTACCAAATCGGGGGTGGCTACACCTTC.

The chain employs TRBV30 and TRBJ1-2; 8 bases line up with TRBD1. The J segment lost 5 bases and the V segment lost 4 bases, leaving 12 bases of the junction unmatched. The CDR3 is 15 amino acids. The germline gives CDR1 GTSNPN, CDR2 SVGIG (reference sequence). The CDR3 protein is CAWKGRGRQNYGYTF. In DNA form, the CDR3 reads TGTGCCTGGAAGGGCAGGGGGCGACAGAATTATGGCTACACCTTC.

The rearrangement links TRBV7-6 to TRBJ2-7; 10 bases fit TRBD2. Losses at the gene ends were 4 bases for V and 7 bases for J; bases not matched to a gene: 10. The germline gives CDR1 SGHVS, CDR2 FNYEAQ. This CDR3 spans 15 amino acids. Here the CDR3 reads CASSSSGGALKEQYF. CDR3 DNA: TGTGCCAGCAGCTCCAGCGGGGGGGCTCTCAAAGAGCAGTACTTC. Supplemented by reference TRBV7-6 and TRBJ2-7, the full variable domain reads GAGVSQSPRYKVTKRGQDVALRCDPISGHVSLYWYRQALGQGPEFLTYFNYEAQQDKSGLPNDRFSAERPEGSISTLTIQRTEQRDSAMYRCASSSSGGALKEQYFGPGTRLTVT.

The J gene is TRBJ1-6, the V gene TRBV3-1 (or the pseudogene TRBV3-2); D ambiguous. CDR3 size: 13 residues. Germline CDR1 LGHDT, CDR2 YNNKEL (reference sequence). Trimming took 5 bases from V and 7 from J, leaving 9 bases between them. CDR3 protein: CASSSRPNSPLHF. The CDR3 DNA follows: TGTGCCAGCAGCTCGCGTCCGAATTCACCCCTCCACTTT.

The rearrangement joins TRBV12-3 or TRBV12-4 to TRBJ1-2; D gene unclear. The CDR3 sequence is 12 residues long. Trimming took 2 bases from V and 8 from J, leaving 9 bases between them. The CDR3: CASSLPTLGYTF. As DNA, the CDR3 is TGTGCCAGCAGTTTACCCACCCTAGGCTACACCTTC.

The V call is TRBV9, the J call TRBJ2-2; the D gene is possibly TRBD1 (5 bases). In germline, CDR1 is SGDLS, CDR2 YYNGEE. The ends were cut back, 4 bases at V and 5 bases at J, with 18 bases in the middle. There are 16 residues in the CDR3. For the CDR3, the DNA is TGTGCCAGCAGCCCCTTAGGCAGGGTGGGAACCGGGGAGCTGTTTTTT. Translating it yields CASSPLGRVGTGELFF.

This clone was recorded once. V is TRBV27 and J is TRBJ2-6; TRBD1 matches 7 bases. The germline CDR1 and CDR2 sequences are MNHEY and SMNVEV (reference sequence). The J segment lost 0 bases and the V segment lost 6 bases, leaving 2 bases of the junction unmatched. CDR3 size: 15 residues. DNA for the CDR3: TGTGCCAGCAGGGGACAGCACTCTGGGGCCAACGTCCTGACTTTC. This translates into CASRGQHSGANVLTF.

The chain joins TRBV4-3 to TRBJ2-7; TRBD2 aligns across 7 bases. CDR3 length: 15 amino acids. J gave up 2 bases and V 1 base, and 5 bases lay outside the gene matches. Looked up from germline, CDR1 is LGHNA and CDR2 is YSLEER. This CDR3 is CASSQVIGLAYEQYF. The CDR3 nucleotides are TGCGCCAGCAGCCAAGTGATAGGACTAGCCTACGAGCAGTACTTC.

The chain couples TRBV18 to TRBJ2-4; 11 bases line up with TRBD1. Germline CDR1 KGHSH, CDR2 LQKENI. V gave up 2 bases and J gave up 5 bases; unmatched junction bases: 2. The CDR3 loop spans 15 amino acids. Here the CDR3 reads CASSPLGQGENIQYF. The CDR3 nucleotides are TGTGCCAGCTCACCATTGGGACAGGGGGAAAACATTCAGTACTTC.

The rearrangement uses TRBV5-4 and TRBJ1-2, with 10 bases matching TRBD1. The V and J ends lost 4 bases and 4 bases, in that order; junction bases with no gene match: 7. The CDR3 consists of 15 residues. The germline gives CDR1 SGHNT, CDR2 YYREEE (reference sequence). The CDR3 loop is CASSLQGQGSYGYTF. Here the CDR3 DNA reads TGTGCCAGCAGCCTACAGGGACAGGGGTCCTATGGCTACACCTTC.

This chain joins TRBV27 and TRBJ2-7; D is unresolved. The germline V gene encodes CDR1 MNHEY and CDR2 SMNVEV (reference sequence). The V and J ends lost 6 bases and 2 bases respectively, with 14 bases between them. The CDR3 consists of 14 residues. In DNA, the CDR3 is TGTGCCAGCAGATCGGAAGTAGGAGCCTACGAGCAGTACTTC. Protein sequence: CASRSEVGAYEQYF.

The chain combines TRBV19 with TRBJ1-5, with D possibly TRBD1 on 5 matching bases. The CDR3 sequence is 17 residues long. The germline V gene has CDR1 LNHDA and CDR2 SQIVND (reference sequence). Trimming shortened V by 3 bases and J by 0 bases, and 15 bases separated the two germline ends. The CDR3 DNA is TGTGCCAGTAGTATCCGGGACTCTTTGGGTAGCAATCAGCCCCAGCATTTT. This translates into CASSIRDSLGSNQPQHF.

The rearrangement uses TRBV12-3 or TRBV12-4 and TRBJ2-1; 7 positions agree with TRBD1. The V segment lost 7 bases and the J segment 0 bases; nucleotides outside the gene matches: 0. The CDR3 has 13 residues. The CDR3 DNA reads TGTGCCAGCACAGGGGGCTCCTACAATGAGCAGTTCTTC. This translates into CASTGGSYNEQFF.

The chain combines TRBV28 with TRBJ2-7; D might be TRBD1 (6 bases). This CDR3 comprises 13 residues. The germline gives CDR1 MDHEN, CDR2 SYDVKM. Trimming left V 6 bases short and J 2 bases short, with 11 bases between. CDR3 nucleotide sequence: TGTGCCAGCAGACCTGGGACAACCTACGAGCAGTACTTC. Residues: CASRPGTTYEQYF.

The CDR3 loop is CASSEVMWDRGGETQYF. The DNA of the CDR3 is TGTGCCAGCAGTGAAGTAATGTGGGACAGGGGTGGAGAGACCCAGTACTTC. The chain is built from TRBV6-1 and TRBJ2-5; 10 bases align to TRBD1. The germline V gene has CDR1 MNHNS and CDR2 SASEGT. CDR3 length: 17 residues. The ends lost 1 base at V and 4 bases at J; junction bases unmatched: 9.

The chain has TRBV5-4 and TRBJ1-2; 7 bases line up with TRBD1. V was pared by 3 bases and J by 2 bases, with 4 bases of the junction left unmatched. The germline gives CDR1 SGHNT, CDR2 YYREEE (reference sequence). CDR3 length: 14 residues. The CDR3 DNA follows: TGTGCCAGCAGCTCGACGACAGGGAACTATGGCTACACCTTC. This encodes CASSSTTGNYGYTF.